This note documents a single TCR beta chain sequence. It lacks a known antigen. The record has no base qualities; no much larger clone is one base away. The germline V gene gives CDR1 as SGHVS and CDR2 as FNYEAQ. From the cysteine through the phenylalanine, the CDR3 covers 13 amino acids. The entry retains the CDR3 DNA only, 39 bases that are in frame from base 1. Between the V and J ends, shortened by 1 base and 0 bases respectively, the junction contains 4 bases. The source of the sample is a study of OX40 agonist ivuxolimab in advanced cancers. Broadly, across the study: Ivuxolimab, which targeted the costimulatory receptor OX40 (CD134), was an agonistic, fully human IgG2 monoclonal antibody. The purpose of peripheral TCRbeta sequencing was to test whether ivuxolimab changed TCR sequence diversity and led to clonal T-cell expansion. Prior anti-PD-1, anti-PD-L1 or anti-CTLA-4 therapy was permitted, and approximately 40% of dose-escalation patients had received checkpoint inhibitors. Intravenous ivuxolimab was administered to patients every 2 weeks at six dose levels: 0.01, 0.1, 0.3, 1.5, 3 and 10 mg/kg. Partial responses occurred in three dose-escalation patients, of whom one had hepatocellular carcinoma and two had cutaneous melanoma. The paper covers the monotherapy dose-escalation part of the phase I ivuxolimab trial, which included N of about 56 patients. In the dose-escalation cohort, approximately 80% of patients were male, and the mean age was 60 years with a range of roughly 23 to 79. Of the roughly 50 dose-escalation patients, hepatocellular carcinoma was present in approximately 20, melanoma in approximately 15, renal cell carcinoma in 9 and head and neck cancer in 9.

Genomic DNA was isolated from the sorted cells so that the TCRbeta CDR3 region could be sequenced. The immunoSEQ Assay was used for sequencing of TCRbeta CDR3 regions. TCRdb limited this immuneACCESS table to in-frame rearrangements with V and J called. A share of clones is missing; checked studies link under half to unresolved V genes, and the rest is unexplained. The sample has tens of thousands of clones on record, approximately 94% of them singletons. The ten most abundant clones make up 15% to 18% of the sample. The trial excluded patients who had a history of autoimmune disease or who were on systemic immunosuppression. In every dose cohort, peripheral blood was drawn for TCR sequencing at baseline, cycle 4 day 1, and cycle 7 day 1. The samples were taken from a phase I, first-in-human, multicenter, open-label dose-escalation trial of ivuxolimab. Adults with locally advanced or metastatic melanoma, renal cell, hepatocellular, or head and neck squamous cell carcinoma were enrolled in the trial. CD4+ and CD8+ T cells were sorted separately from peripheral blood before TCR sequencing.

What the work shows at the level of the full study, not this receptor alone: The antigen specificity of the clonally expanded peripheral T cells was not determined. Clonal expansion of both CD4+ and CD8+ blood T cells was observed from baseline to week 6 at doses 0.1 to 3.0 mg/kg. Low levels of normalized T-cell clonal expansion were also seen in some nonresponding patients. After ivuxolimab, more expanded clones were found on average in CD8+ T cells than in CD4+ T cells. In the 0.1-3.0 mg/kg groups, partial responders were among the patients with the lowest normalized peripheral clonal expansion, particularly in CD8+ T cells.

The chain is made from TRBV7-6 and TRBJ2-7, with no reliable assignment of the D segment. This TCR was sampled from an adult with an advanced solid tumor such as melanoma, head and neck, liver or kidney cancer. Sample: CD4+ or CD8+ T cells sorted from blood, taken in a trial of the OX40 agonist ivuxolimab. The CDR3 amino acid sequence is: CASSLDSSYEQYF. The DNA is as follows: TGTGCCAGCAGCTTAGATAGCTCCTACGAGCAGTACTTC.